The clone carrying this TCR beta chain appeared a few times. The study reverse transcribed the entire isolated RNA, so it sequenced expressed TCRB transcripts. Generated by immunoSEQ multiplex PCR, the TCRdb table keeps only in-frame clones and is missing some. The sample gives about 210,000 clones, under 13% of which show up once; roughly 1.3% is in the top ten. This record comes from a study of beta chain features in type 1 diabetes. The germline V gene has CDR1 ENHRY and CDR2 SYGVKD. This CDR3 is 14 amino acids long. V lost 6 bases, J lost 4 bases, and 7 bases stayed unmatched. The V gene is TRBV10-3, the J gene TRBJ2-7, with 9 nucleotides matching TRBD1. Sequences were obtained from central memory CD4+ T cells from blood. The receptor's source is a man aged 18 to 30 in good health. The DNA for the CDR3 is TGTGCCATCAGGGTAGGGACAGGGCCGTACGAGCAGTACTTC. This gives the protein CAIRVGTGPYEQYF.